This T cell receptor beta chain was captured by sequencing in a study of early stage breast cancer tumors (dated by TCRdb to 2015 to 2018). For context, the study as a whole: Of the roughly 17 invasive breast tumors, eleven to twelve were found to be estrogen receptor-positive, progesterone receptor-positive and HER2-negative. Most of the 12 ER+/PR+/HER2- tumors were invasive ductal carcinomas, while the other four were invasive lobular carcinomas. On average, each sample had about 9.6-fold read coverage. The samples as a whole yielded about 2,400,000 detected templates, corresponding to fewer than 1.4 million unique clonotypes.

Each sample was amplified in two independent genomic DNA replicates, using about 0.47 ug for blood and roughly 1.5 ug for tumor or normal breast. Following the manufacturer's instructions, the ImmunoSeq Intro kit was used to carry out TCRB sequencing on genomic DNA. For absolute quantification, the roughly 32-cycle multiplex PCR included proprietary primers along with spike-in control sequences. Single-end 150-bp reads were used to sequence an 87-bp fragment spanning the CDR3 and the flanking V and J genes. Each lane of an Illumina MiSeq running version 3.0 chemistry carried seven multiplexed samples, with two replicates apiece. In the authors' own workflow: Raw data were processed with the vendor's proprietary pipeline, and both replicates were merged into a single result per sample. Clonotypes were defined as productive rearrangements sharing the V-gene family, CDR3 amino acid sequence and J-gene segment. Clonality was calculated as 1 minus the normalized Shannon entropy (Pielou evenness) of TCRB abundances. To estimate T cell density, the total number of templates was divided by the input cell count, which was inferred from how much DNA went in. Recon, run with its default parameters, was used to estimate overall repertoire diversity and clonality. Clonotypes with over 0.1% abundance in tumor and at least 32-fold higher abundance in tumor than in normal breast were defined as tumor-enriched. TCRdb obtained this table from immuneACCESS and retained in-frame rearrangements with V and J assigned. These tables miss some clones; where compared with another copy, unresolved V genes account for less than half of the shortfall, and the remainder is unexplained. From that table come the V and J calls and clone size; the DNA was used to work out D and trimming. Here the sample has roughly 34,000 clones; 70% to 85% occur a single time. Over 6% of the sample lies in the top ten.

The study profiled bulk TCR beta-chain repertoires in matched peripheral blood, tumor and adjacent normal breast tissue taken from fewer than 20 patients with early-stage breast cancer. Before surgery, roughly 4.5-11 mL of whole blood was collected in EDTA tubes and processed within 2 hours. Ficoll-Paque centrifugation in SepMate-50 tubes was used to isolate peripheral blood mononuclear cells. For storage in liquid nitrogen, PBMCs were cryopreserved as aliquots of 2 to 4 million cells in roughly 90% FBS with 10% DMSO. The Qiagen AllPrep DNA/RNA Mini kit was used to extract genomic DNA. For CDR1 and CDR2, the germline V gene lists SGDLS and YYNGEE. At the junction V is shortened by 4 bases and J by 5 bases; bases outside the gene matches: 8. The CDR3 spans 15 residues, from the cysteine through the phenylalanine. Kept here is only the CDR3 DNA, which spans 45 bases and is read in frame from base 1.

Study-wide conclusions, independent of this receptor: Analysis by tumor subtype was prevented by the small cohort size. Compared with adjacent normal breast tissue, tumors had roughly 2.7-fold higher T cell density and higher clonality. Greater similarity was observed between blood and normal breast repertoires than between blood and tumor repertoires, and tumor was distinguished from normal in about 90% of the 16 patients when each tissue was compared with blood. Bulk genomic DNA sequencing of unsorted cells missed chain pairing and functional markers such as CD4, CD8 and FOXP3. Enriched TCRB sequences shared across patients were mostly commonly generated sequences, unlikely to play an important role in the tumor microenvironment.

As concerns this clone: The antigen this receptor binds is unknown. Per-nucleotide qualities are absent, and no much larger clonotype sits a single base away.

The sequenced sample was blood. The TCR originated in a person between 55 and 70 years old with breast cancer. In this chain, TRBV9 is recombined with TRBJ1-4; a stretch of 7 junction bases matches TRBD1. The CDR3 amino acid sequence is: CASSPRDRLNEKLFF. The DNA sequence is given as TGTGCCAGCAGCCCCCGGGACAGACTAAATGAAAAACTGTTTTTT.